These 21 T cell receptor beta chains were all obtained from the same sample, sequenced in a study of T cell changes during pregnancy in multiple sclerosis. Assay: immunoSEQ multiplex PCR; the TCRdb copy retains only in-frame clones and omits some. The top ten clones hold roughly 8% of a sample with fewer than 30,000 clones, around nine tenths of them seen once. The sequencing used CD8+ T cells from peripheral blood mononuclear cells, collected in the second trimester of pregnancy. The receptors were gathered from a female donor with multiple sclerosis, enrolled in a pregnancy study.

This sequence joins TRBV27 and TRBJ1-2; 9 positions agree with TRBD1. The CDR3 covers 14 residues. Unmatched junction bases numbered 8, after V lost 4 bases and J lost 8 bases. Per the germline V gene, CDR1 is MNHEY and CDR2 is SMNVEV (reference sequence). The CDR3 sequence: CASSWDRVANGYTF. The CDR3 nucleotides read TGTGCCAGCAGTTGGGACAGGGTCGCGAACGGCTACACCTTC.

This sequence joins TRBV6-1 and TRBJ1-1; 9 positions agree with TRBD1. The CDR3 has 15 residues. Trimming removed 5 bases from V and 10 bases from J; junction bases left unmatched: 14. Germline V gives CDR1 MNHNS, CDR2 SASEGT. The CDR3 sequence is CASSKKGGQGPVAFF. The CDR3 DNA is TGTGCCAGCAGTAAAAAGGGGGGACAGGGCCCTGTAGCTTTCTTT.

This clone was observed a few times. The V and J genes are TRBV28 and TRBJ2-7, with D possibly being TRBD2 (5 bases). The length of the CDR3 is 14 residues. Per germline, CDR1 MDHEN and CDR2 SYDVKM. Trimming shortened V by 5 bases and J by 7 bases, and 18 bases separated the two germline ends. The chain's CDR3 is CASSLSGEPLEQYF. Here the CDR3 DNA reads TGTGCCAGCAGTCTGTCCGGGGAGCCTTTGGAGCAGTACTTC.

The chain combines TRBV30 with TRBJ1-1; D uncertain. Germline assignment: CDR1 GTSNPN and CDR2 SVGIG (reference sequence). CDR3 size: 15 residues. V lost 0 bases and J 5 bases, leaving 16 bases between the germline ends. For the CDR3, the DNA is TGTGCCTGGAGTGTACCCCGGGATTTGGGGACTGAAGCTTTCTTT. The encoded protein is CAWSVPRDLGTEAFF.

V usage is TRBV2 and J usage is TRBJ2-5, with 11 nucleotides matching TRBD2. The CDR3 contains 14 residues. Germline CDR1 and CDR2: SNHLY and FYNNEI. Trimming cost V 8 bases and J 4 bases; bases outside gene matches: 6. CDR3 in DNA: TGTGCCAGCTCATTCACTAGCGGGGGAGAGACCCAGTACTTC. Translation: CASSFTSGGETQYF.

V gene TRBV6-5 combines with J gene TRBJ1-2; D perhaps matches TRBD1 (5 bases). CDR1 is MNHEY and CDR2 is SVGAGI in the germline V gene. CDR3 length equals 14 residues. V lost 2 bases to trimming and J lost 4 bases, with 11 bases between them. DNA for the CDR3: TGTGCCAGCAGTTACGGGGCACCCCTCTATGGCTACACCTTC. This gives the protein CASSYGAPLYGYTF.

CDR3 region: CASSLAQAPYNEQFF. CDR3 in DNA: TGTGCCAGCAGCTTGGCGCAGGCTCCCTACAATGAGCAGTTCTTC. This chain connects TRBV5-4 to TRBJ2-1; no clear D gene. Germline CDR1 and CDR2: SGHNT and YYREEE (reference sequence). This CDR3 comprises 15 residues. The V and J ends lost 0 bases and 2 bases respectively, with 9 bases between them.

The CDR3 sequence: CAWSVKGGGAEAFF. The CDR3 nucleotides read TGTGCCTGGAGTGTTAAAGGGGGAGGGGCTGAAGCTTTCTTT. The chain carries TRBV30 and TRBJ1-1, with TRBD1 as a possible D gene (6 bases). CDR1 is GTSNPN and CDR2 is SVGIG in the germline V gene (reference sequence). V was cut by 0 bases and J by 6 bases, with 14 bases left in between. The CDR3 is made up of 14 amino acids.

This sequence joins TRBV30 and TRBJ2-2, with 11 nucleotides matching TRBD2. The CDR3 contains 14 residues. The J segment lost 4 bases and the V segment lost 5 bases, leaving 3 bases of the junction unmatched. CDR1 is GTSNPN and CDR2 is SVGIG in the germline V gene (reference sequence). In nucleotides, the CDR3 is TGTGCCTGGGGTGGACTAGCGGGCACCGGGGAGCTGTTTTTT. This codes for CAWGGLAGTGELFF.

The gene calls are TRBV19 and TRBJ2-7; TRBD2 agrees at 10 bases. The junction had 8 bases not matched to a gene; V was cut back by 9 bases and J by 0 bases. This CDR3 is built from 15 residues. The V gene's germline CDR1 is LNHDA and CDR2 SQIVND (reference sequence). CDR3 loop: CASARTSGDSYEQYF. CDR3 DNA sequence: TGTGCCAGCGCCCGAACTAGCGGGGACTCCTACGAGCAGTACTTC.

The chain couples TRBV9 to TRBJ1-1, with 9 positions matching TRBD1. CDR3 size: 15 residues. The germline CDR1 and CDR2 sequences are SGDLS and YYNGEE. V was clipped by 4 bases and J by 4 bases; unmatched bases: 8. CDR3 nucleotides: TGTGCCAGCAGCCAGGGACAGGGTTCGGGCACTGAAGCTTTCTTT. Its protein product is CASSQGQGSGTEAFF.

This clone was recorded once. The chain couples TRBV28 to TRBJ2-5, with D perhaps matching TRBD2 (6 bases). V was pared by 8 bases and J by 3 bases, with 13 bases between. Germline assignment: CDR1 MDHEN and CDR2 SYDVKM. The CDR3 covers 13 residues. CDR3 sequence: CASGLHEEETQYF. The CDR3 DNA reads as TGTGCCAGCGGACTACATGAGGAAGAGACCCAGTACTTC.

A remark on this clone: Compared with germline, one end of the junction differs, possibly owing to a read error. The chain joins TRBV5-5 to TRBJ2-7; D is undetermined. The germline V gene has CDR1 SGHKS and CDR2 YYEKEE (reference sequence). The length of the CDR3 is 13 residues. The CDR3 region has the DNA TGTGCCGGCAGCCCTAGATCCTCCTACGAGCAGTACTTC. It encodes CAGSPRSSYEQYF.

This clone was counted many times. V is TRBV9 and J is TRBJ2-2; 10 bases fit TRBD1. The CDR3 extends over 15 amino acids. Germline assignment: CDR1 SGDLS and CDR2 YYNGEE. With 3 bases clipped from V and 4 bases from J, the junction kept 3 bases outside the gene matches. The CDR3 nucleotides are TGTGCCAGCAGCGCTCGGACAGGGGGCACCGGGGAGCTGTTTTTT. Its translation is CASSARTGGTGELFF.

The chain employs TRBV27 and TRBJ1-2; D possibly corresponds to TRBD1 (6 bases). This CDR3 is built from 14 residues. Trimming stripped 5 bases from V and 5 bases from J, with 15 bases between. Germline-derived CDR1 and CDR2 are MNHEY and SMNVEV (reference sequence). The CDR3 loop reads CASSPLVGGYGYTF. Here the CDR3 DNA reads TGTGCCAGCAGTCCCCTGGTAGGGGGTTATGGCTACACCTTC.

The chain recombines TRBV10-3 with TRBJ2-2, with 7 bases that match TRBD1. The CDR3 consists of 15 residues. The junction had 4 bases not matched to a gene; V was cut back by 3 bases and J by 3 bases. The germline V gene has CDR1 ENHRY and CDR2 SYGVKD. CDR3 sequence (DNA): TGTGCCATCAGTGAAGGGACAGCGGACACCGGGGAGCTGTTTTTT. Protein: CAISEGTADTGELFF.

The CDR3 protein is CASSLAEVHNSPLHF. Written as DNA, the CDR3 is TGTGCCAGCAGCTTGGCCGAGGTTCATAATTCACCCCTCCACTTT. This chain connects TRBV5-4 to TRBJ1-6; no clear D. CDR1 and CDR2 from the germline V gene are SGHNT and YYREEE (reference sequence). The CDR3 contains 15 residues. V was clipped by 0 bases and J by 5 bases, with 9 bases between them.

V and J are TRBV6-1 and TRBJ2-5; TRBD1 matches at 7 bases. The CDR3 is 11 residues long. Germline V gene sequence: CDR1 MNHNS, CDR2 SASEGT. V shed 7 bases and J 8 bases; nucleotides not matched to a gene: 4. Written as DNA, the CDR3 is TGTGCCAGCAAAGGACAGGCTACCCAGTACTTC. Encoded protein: CASKGQATQYF.

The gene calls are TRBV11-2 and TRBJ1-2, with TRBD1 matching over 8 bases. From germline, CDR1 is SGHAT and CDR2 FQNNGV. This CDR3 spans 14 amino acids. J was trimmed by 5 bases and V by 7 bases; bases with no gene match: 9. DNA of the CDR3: TGTGCCAGCAACTGGGCAGGGGGCGCGTATGGCTACACCTTC. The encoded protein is CASNWAGGAYGYTF.

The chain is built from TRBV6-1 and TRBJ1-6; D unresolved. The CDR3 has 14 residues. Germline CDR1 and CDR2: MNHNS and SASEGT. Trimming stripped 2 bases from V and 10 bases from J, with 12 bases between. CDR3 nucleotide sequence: TGTGCCAGCAGTGAACGGCAGGAAAACTCACCCCTCCACTTT. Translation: CASSERQENSPLHF.

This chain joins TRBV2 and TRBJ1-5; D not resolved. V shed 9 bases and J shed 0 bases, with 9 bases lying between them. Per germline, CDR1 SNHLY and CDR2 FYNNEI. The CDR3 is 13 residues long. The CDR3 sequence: CASWADSNQPQHF. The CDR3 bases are TGTGCCAGTTGGGCAGATAGCAATCAGCCCCAGCATTTT.